In its sample, the clone carrying this T cell receptor (beta chain) was seen many times. The antigen remains undetermined. The record originates from a study of early T cells in non-severe SARS-CoV-2 infection. Findings and limits, study-wide: Matching results from VDJdb favored anti-spike CD8 responses, leaving private and CD4 specificities undetected.

cDNA molecules, individually, were tagged with unique molecular identifiers. TCRdb used MiXCR to reprocess the 5' RACE reads, holding one entry per CDR3 protein. This table holds under 85,000 distinct CDR3 sequences, around a tenth found once. Sequencing used whole blood. The receptor comes from an adult who was a healthcare worker with PCR-confirmed SARS-CoV-2 infection or an uninfected control (not recorded which).

Here the CDR3 reads CATQDGGFDRLWFF. CDR3 nucleotides: TGTGCCACCCAGGACGGGGGGTTCGACAGACTATGGTTCTTC. J is TRBJ2-1 and V is TRBV6-6; 7 bases agree with TRBD2. CDR3 length equals 14 residues. Trimming took 10 bases from V and 15 from J; bases not matched to a gene: 21. Per the germline V gene, CDR1 is MNHNY and CDR2 is SVGAGI (reference sequence).